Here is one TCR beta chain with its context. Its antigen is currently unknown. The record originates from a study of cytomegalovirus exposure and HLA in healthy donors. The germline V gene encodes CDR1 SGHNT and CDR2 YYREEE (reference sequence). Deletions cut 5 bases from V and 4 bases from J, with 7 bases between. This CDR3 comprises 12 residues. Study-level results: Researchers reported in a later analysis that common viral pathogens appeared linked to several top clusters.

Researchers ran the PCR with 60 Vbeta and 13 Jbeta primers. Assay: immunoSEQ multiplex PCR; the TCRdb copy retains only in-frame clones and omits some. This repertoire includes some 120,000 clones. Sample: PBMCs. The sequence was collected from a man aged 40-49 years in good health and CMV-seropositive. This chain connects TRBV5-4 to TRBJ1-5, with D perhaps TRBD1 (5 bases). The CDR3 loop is CASSAGNQPQHF. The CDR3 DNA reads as TGTGCCAGCAGTGCAGGGAATCAGCCCCAGCATTTT. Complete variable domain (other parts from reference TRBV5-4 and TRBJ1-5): ETGVTQSPTHLIKTRGQQVTLRCSSQSGHNTVSWYQQALGQGPQFIFQYYREEENGRGNFPPRFSGLQFPNYSSELNVNALELDDSALYLCASSAGNQPQHFGDGTRLSIL.